The T cell receptor beta chain described here comes from a study of cytomegalovirus exposure and HLA in healthy donors. Overall study: In terms of ancestry, the Caucasian-associated cluster contained roughly 81% of the roughly 400 genotyped donors.

Amplification used 60 Vbeta primers and 13 Jbeta primers. Only in-frame clones appear in the TCRdb table, and some are missing; sequencing was by immunoSEQ multiplex PCR. Of around 200,000 clones in the sample, about four fifths are singletons; the top ten hold about a tenth. The length of the CDR3 is 15 residues. V lost 5 bases, J lost 2 bases, and 6 bases stayed unmatched. Looked up from germline, CDR1 is SGHTA and CDR2 is FQGNSA. The clonotype comes from a woman aged 50 to 60 in good health and CMV-seropositive. The sample consisted of PBMCs. The rearrangement uses TRBV7-2 and TRBJ1-2; 9 bases are shared with TRBD1. This chain's CDR3 is CASSLTGGRNYGYTF. As DNA, the CDR3 is TGTGCCAGCAGCCTAACAGGGGGCAGAAACTATGGCTACACCTTC.